Presented here are 6 T cell receptor beta chains from one specimen sequenced in a study of T-cell reconstitution after alpha-beta-depleted transplantation in children. Unique molecular identifiers were built into the TCRbeta library. MiXCR, applied by TCRdb to the PCR reads, yields one record per CDR3 protein. The data show over 400,000 distinct CDR3 sequences, around 13% seen once. Specimen: PBMCs from the stem cell graft donor, collected from the stem cell graft. The receptors come from a human donor who donated a stem cell graft to a child with combined immunodeficiency.

As for this clonotype: A much larger clone lies a single base off, so this may be a read error. Here the CDR3 omits its conserved ending phenylalanine or tryptophan, so a read error is the likely source. V gene TRBV20-1 combines with J gene TRBJ2-3; D perhaps matches TRBD1 (6 bases). This CDR3 is built from 13 residues. V lost 4 bases, J lost 4 bases, and 12 bases lay in between. Germline V lookup: CDR1 DFQATT, CDR2 SNEGSKA (reference sequence). The CDR3 loop is CSAISEGADTQYS. The CDR3 nucleotides read TGCAGTGCTATAAGCGAGGGGGCAGATACGCAGTATTCT.

This clonotype was observed at least ten times. The chain links TRBV5-5 to TRBJ2-7; TRBD2 matches 7 bases. This CDR3 has 14 amino acids. Germline CDR1 reads SGHKS; CDR2 reads YYEKEE (reference sequence). V lost 1 base to trimming and J lost 6 bases; unmatched junction nucleotides: 7. The CDR3 DNA sequence: TGTGCCAGCAGCTTGCCGCTAGCGGTGTCCGAGCAGTACTTC. Residues: CASSLPLAVSEQYF.

The chain uses TRBV28 and TRBJ2-7; D might be TRBD2 (7 bases). The germline gives CDR1 MDHEN, CDR2 SYDVKM. Trimming removed 5 bases at V and 6 bases at J, with 17 bases between. CDR3 size: 14 residues. The CDR3 here is CASSPIRGAGEQYF. The CDR3 bases are TGTGCCAGCAGTCCTATCCGGGGGGCGGGCGAGCAGTACTTC.

This clonotype appeared a few times. CDR3 protein: CASSSTGTASYEQYF. Written as DNA, the CDR3 is TGTGCCAGCAGCTCTACCGGGACAGCCTCCTACGAGCAGTACTTC. J is TRBJ2-7 and V is TRBV7-9; 7 bases fit TRBD1. Germline loops: CDR1 SEHNR, CDR2 FQNEAQ (reference sequence). The CDR3 covers 15 residues. V gave up 4 bases and J gave up 0 bases; unmatched junction bases: 6. The full variable domain, with the rest looked up from reference TRBV7-9 and TRBJ2-7, is DTGVSQNPRHKITKRGQNVTFRCDPISEHNRLYWYRQTLGQGPEFLTYFQNEAQLEKSRLLSDRFSAERPKGSFSTLEIQRTEQGDSAMYLCASSSTGTASYEQYFGPGTRLTVT.

The CDR3 nucleotides read TGTGCCAGCAGTGCGCGGGGAGATACGCAGTATTTT. This gives the protein CASSARGDTQYF. This rearrangement joins TRBV11-2 to TRBJ2-3, with D tentatively TRBD2 (6 bases). This CDR3 comprises 12 residues. The germline V gene has CDR1 SGHAT and CDR2 FQNNGV. Between the trimmed V and J ends, which lost 6 bases and 5 bases, there was a span of 9 bases.

This clonotype was counted a few times. V gene TRBV20-1 combines with J gene TRBJ2-3, with TRBD1 matching 12 bases. In germline, CDR1 is DFQATT, CDR2 SNEGSKA (reference sequence). Unmatched junction bases numbered 3, after V lost 4 bases and J lost 4 bases. The CDR3 has 14 amino acids. The CDR3 loop reads CSATGTGGSDTQYF. The CDR3 DNA follows: TGCAGTGCTACCGGGACAGGGGGCTCAGATACGCAGTATTTT.